Listed below are T cell receptor beta chains from one sample, sequenced in a study of blood T cells in healthy people across ages. TCRdb redid the calling of the 5' RACE reads with MiXCR, one entry per CDR3 protein. The sample contains some 800,000 distinct CDR3 sequences, under 55% of which appear only once. The material sequenced was blood. These receptors originate from a man aged 55-75 years in good health. CDR3s include the opening cysteine and the closing phenylalanine or tryptophan. D genes are given only for firm matches. Rows give clone size only sometimes, using once, few, many, or a class for an expanded clone.

v_call,d_call,j_call,clone_size,cdr3_nt,cdr3_aa
TRBV5-5,TRBD1,TRBJ1-5,.,TGTGCCAGCAGCCGCGGGACAGGGGTCGAACAGCCCCAGCATTTT,CASSRGTGVEQPQHF
TRBV6-5,TRBD2,TRBJ2-2,.,TGTGCCAGCAGTTATCCCGCCGGGGGGGGCAGGAACACCGGGGAGCTGTTTTTT,CASSYPAGGGRNTGELFF
TRBV20-1,.,TRBJ1-2,.,TGCAGTGCTAGCCGGCAGAGCTATGGCTACACCTTC,CSASRQSYGYTF
TRBV12-3/TRBV12-4,TRBD2,TRBJ2-5,.,TGTGCCAGCAGGCGGGAGAACGGGGTTTTAAGCAATGAGCAGTACTTC,CASRRENGVLSNEQYF
TRBV13,.,TRBJ2-7,once,TGTGCCAGCAGCTTAGGCGGGGCCGGGAGTGGGTACGAGCAGTACTTC,CASSLGGAGSGYEQYF
TRBV4-1,.,TRBJ2-1,.,TGCGCCAGCAGCCATATAGGGAATGAGCAGTTCTTC,CASSHIGNEQFF
TRBV7-9,.,TRBJ2-5,.,TGTGCCAGCAGCTTGGGGCGGCTAGAGACCCAGTACTTC,CASSLGRLETQYF
TRBV5-1,TRBD1,TRBJ2-7,many,TGCGCCAGCAGCTTTTATTCGGACAGGGGGGCCTACGAGCAGTACTTC,CASSFYSDRGAYEQYF
TRBV28,.,TRBJ2-7,few,TGTGCCAGCAGTCGTTCCCCCCCAGGACTTGGCGAGCAGTACTTC,CASSRSPPGLGEQYF
TRBV6-1,.,TRBJ2-1,.,TGTGCCACCACACACAGGGACAATGAGCAGTTCTTC,CATTHRDNEQFF
TRBV30,.,TRBJ1-1,.,TGTGCCTGGAGTAGGGGCCCAGCTCAATCCGAAGCTTTCTTT,CAWSRGPAQSEAFF
TRBV27,.,TRBJ2-1,few,TGTGCCAGCAGTTTAGGGGTAGGTAGGTCCTACAATGAGCAGTTCTTC,CASSLGVGRSYNEQFF
TRBV6-1,.,TRBJ2-7,few,TGTGCCAGCAGTGAACTAATCCCTGGCCTGAGACAGGTCGTAACCTACGAGCAGTACTTC,CASSELIPGLRQVVTYEQYF
TRBV7-2,.,TRBJ2-7,.,TGTGCCAGCAGCTCGAAACGGGGGACCTACGAGCAGTACTTC,CASSSKRGTYEQYF
TRBV6-2/TRBV6-3,.,TRBJ2-6,few,TGTGCCAGCACGTCCGGGGACACCCGTACACCTGGGGCCAACGTCCTGACTTTC,CASTSGDTRTPGANVLTF
TRBV7-2,.,TRBJ1-1,few,TGTGCCAGCAGCTTATATATGAACACTGAAGCTTTCTTT,CASSLYMNTEAFF
TRBV7-2,.,TRBJ2-7,.,TGTGCCAGCAGCACCAGGGGAATGTACGAGCAGTACTTC,CASSTRGMYEQYF
TRBV12-3/TRBV12-4,TRBD1,TRBJ1-2,.,TGTGCCAGCAGTCGGGGGACAGGGTCGGGCTATGGCTACACCTTC,CASSRGTGSGYGYTF
TRBV5-1,TRBD1,TRBJ2-1,.,TGCGCCAGCGGATTGACAGGGGCCAGCTCCTACAATGAGCAGTTCTTC,CASGLTGASSYNEQFF
TRBV6-6,TRBD1,TRBJ2-7,.,TGTGCCAGCACTCGGGACAGGGTGGCCTACGAGCAGTACTTC,CASTRDRVAYEQYF
TRBV9,.,TRBJ2-1,.,TGTGCCAGCAGCGTAGAGGAGTCGCCTGAGCAGTTCTTC,CASSVEESPEQFF
TRBV6-2/TRBV6-3,TRBD2,TRBJ2-3,.,TGTGCCAGCAGTTCGGGACTAGCAAAACGCACAGATACGCAGTATTTT,CASSSGLAKRTDTQYF
TRBV15,.,TRBJ2-3,.,TGTGCCACCAGTGACCCCCGGGCCCAGCCCAGCACAGATACGCAGTATTTT,CATSDPRAQPSTDTQYF
TRBV20-1,.,TRBJ2-3,.,TGCAGTGCAGGACCAATGAGGTACACAGATACGCAGTATTTT,CSAGPMRYTDTQYF
TRBV28,TRBD2,TRBJ2-7,once,TGTGCCAGCAGACCGCAGGGAGGGCTTTACGAGCAGTACTTC,CASRPQGGLYEQYF
TRBV7-9,.,TRBJ1-2,.,TGTGCCAGCAGCTCAGGGACCGCAGTGTACTATGGCTACACCTTC,CASSSGTAVYYGYTF
TRBV10-1,TRBD1,TRBJ1-2,.,TGCGCCAGCTCGGACAGGGCTAGGTATGGCTACACCTTC,CASSDRARYGYTF
TRBV7-2,TRBD1,TRBJ1-2,.,TGTGCCAGCAGCTTTGGGACAGGACACTATGGCTACACCTTC,CASSFGTGHYGYTF
TRBV29-1,TRBD1,TRBJ1-1,.,TGCAGCGTAGCCAACACCGGGACAGGGATCGGAGCTTTCTTT,CSVANTGTGIGAFF
TRBV4-1,.,TRBJ2-3,.,TGCGCCAGCAGCCAAAGGGGTGGGGGGACCACAGATACGCAGTATTTT,CASSQRGGGTTDTQYF
TRBV15,.,TRBJ2-5,.,TGTGCCACCAGCAGAGGTTGGGGGGCCGAGGGTAATGAGCAGTACTTC,CATSRGWGAEGNEQYF